This record concerns one TCR beta chain sequence. What it binds is unknown. Read coverage stops 3 residues before the CDR3 terminus; the germline J gene supplies the remainder. Dot-blot hybridization genotyped cervical HPV amplified with MY09/MY11 PCR. CDR3 length: 14 amino acids. V was pared by 5 bases and J by 2 bases, with 2 bases of the junction left unmatched. From germline, CDR1 is WSHSY and CDR2 SAAADI. TCRdb's copy holds only in-frame clones and misses some; the assay was immunoSEQ multiplex PCR. Its clone listing holds 45,000 to 55,000 clones. This sample is part of a study of T cells in women clearing cervical HPV infection. In the study overall: Women with histologically confirmed HPV16-related CIN3 or worse, 2 with invasive cancer, served as cases.

Regarding the study as a whole: Associations may precede or follow infection; HPV-specific or memory T cells were not isolated. CIN3+ cases had significantly higher TCR richness than controls; evenness did not differ.

This receptor was identified in a woman between 18 and 70 years old with a cervical HPV16 infection that either progressed to CIN3+ or cleared (not recorded which). V is TRBV10-2 and J is TRBJ2-7; 11 bases align to TRBD1. The sequencing sample was made of blood buffy coat. The CDR3 bases that were read are TGCGCCAGCAGTCAGGACAGGGGGCCCTACGAG. Translation gives CASSQDRGPYE. The full CDR3 protein is CASSQDRGPYEQYF.